This TCR beta chain emerged from a study of blood T cell repertoires in COVID-19 (dated by TCRdb to 2018 to 2021). Broadly, across the study: Collaborator samples came from the United States, Italy and Spain and covered acute and convalescent phases of COVID-19. The material from the prospective study consisted of cDNA or gDNA derived from T cells, B-cell-depleted T cells, or PBMCs. The dataset comprised deeply sampled blood TCRbeta repertoires from subjects exposed to, actively infected with, or recovered from COVID-19. The repertoires were released in a freely available public database meant as a resource for research on the immune response to SARS-CoV-2. Samples were obtained from the ongoing ImmuneRACE study (first 160 participants) and from 1,254 subjects provided by 6 global collaborators. The sample metadata nearly always contained a de-identified subject ID, COVID-19 status, age in years and sex. Where available, HLA class I and class II types were obtained from metadata supplied by the sample provider rather than from assay-based typing. The study at large found these results: The amount of clinical and demographic metadata varied by source and participant and was provided uncurated.

Counted from cysteine to phenylalanine, this CDR3 has 15 amino acids. The read is trimmed to its CDR3 DNA, 45 bases read in frame from base 1. Based on the germline V gene, the CDR1 and CDR2 sequences are LGHNA and YSLEER. Trimming accounts for 3 bases at V and 10 bases at J, while the number of junction bases matched to no gene is 8. The collaborating institutions used their own protocols to collect whole blood in K2EDTA tubes. For TCRbeta analysis, collaborators shipped samples as frozen whole blood, isolated PBMCs, or DNA extracted from either of those sample types. On this clone: The specificity of this receptor is unknown. No quality values exist for individual bases; no much larger clone is one base distant.

TCRbeta CDR3 regions were amplified from genomic DNA using the immunoSEQ Assay, a bias-controlled multiplex PCR. In the authors' own workflow: Nucleated cell counts per sample were estimated from amplification of reference gene primers within the assay. Sequence reads were collapsed and filtered to measure the absolute abundance of every unique TCRbeta CDR3 rearrangement. Productive Simpson clonality was computed per sample as the square root of Simpson's diversity index over productive rearrangements. Here the immuneACCESS table is served through TCRdb, limited to in-frame sequences with V and J called. Missing clones are a known gap in these copies; in checked studies unresolved V genes cover under half, and the rest lacks a known reason. The V and J calls and clone size are taken from that table; D and trimming were inferred from the DNA. Across this sample there are about 83,000 clones, with about 92% seen only once. About 15% of the sample belongs to the ten largest clones.

The rearrangement joined TRBV4-3 to TRBJ1-6; 8 of the junction bases match TRBD1. The TCR was taken from a woman older than 75 with active or convalescent COVID-19. Material: peripheral blood. The CDR3 protein: CASSHLGQGGSPLHF. The DNA sequence is TGCGCCAGCAGCCACCTCGGACAGGGTGGGTCACCCCTCCACTTT.